Following are 11 T cell receptor beta chains from one sample sequenced in a study of Ad26.COV2.S vaccination and SARS-CoV-2 variants. TCRdb keeps only in-frame clones here, not all; method: immunoSEQ multiplex PCR. The sample gives roughly 350,000 clones, around 89% of which show up once; approximately 4.5% is in the top ten. Specified treatment: roughly 20 received Ad26.COV2.S at low or high dose, single or two shots; five or six received placebo; per-sample allocation not given. On day 63 after the first injection, vaccine and placebo recipients gave samples. The source was peripheral blood, collected in a trial of Ad26.COV2.S vaccine versus placebo. These receptors all come from a person between 18 and 65 years old who received the Ad26.COV2.S COVID-19 vaccine or a placebo.

The rearrangement links TRBV29-1 to TRBJ1-2; TRBD1 matches at 10 bases. Germline CDR1 reads SQVTM; CDR2 reads ANQGSEA. Unmatched junction bases numbered 8, after V lost 5 bases and J lost 8 bases. The CDR3 is 13 residues long. The CDR3 DNA reads as TGCAGCGTTTTAGGGACAGGGGACGGCGGCTACACCTTC. Translated, it gives CSVLGTGDGGYTF.

V gene TRBV10-1 combines with J gene TRBJ1-4; perhaps TRBD1 as D (6 bases). V was trimmed by 0 bases and J by 10 bases, leaving 6 bases between them. The CDR3 loop spans 12 amino acids. Germline V CDR1 and CDR2: WNHNN, SYGVQD (reference sequence). CDR3 bases: TGCGCCAGCAGTGAGTCGACAGGAAAACTGTTTTTT. Amino acids: CASSESTGKLFF.

V is TRBV20-1 and J is TRBJ2-3, with a weak D call TRBD2 (6 bases). The CDR3 is 11 amino acids. Germline V gene lookup returns CDR1 DFQATT and CDR2 SNEGSKA (reference sequence). The V and J ends lost 6 bases and 6 bases respectively, with 10 bases between them. The CDR3 loop reads CSAGLLDTQYF. Here the CDR3 DNA reads TGCAGTGCGGGACTTTTGGATACGCAGTATTTT.

The gene calls are TRBV15 and TRBJ1-4; a weak D match, TRBD1 (5 bases). Germline loops: CDR1 LNHNV, CDR2 YYDKDF (reference sequence). Trimming left V 3 bases short and J 2 bases short, with 7 bases between. The CDR3 is 14 residues long. The CDR3 coding sequence is TGTGCCACCAGCAGCGGGGGTACTAATGAAAAACTGTTTTTT. It encodes CATSSGGTNEKLFF.

There are many counts of this clone. This rearrangement joins TRBV5-4 to TRBJ1-3; D unresolved. CDR1 SGHNT and CDR2 YYREEE come from the germline V gene (reference sequence). The CDR3 covers 13 residues. V was trimmed by 4 bases and J by 4 bases, leaving 9 bases between them. CDR3 region: CASSTAEGNTIYF. The CDR3, as DNA: TGTGCCAGCAGCACAGCTGAAGGAAACACCATATATTTT.

This rearrangement joins TRBV2 to TRBJ2-2; 11 nucleotides line up with TRBD1. Per the germline V gene, CDR1 is SNHLY and CDR2 is FYNNEI. After removal of 6 bases from V and 4 bases from J, the junction contained 4 bases not matched to a gene. This CDR3 spans 15 amino acids. CDR3 sequence: CASRGDRGSTGELFF. Written as DNA, the CDR3 is TGTGCCAGCAGAGGGGACAGGGGGAGCACCGGGGAGCTGTTTTTT.

The chain is built from TRBV4-3 and TRBJ1-4; 7 bases agree with TRBD1. The germline CDR1 and CDR2 sequences are LGHNA and YSLEER. V lost 0 bases, J lost 11 bases, and 12 bases stayed unmatched. This CDR3 is built from 16 residues. Here the CDR3 reads CASSQDRTGTGGKLFF. The CDR3 DNA is TGCGCCAGCAGCCAAGATAGGACAGGAACCGGTGGGAAACTGTTTTTT.

This CDR3 is CASSRRTGGESYEQYF. The CDR3 DNA reads as TGTGCCAGCAGCCGTAGAACAGGGGGCGAATCCTACGAGCAGTACTTC. This rearrangement joins TRBV3-1 (or the pseudogene TRBV3-2) to TRBJ2-7; 9 nucleotides align to TRBD1. J lost 1 base, V lost 4 bases, and 8 bases had no gene match. CDR3 length equals 16 residues. Germline lookup yields CDR1 LGHDT and CDR2 YNNKEL (reference sequence).

The rearrangement joins TRBV24-1 to TRBJ1-5; D is perhaps TRBD1 (5 bases). Trimming cost V 5 bases and J 1 base, with 20 bases left between them. In germline, CDR1 is KGHDR, CDR2 SFDVKD. CDR3 length: 18 amino acids. The CDR3, as DNA: TGTGCCACCAGTGGCAAGGGCGCCAGGGTAAGAAGCAATCAGCCCCAGCATTTT. The encoded protein is CATSGKGARVRSNQPQHF.

This chain connects TRBV6-2 or TRBV6-3 to TRBJ2-1; no firm D call. There are 14 residues in the CDR3. The germline V gene has CDR1 MNHEY and CDR2 SVGEGT. Deletions cut 2 bases from V and 3 bases from J, with 8 bases between. The CDR3, as DNA: TGTGCCAGCAGTTACAGGGAAAGCTACAATGAGCAGTTCTTC. Translation gives CASSYRESYNEQFF.

The rearrangement joins TRBV11-2 to TRBJ2-7, with 10 bases fitting TRBD1. V was clipped by 3 bases and J by 6 bases; unmatched bases: 5. This CDR3 region has 14 residues. Germline CDR1 reads SGHAT; CDR2 reads FQNNGV. The CDR3 DNA follows: TGTGCCAGCAGCTTCGGGACAGGGGTCGCCGAGCAGTACTTC. Its translation is CASSFGTGVAEQYF. Filled out from reference TRBV11-2 and TRBJ2-7, the complete variable domain reads EAGVAQSPRYKIIEKRQSVAFWCNPISGHATLYWYQQILGQGPKLLIQFQNNGVVDDSQLPKDRFSAERLKGVDSTLKIQPAKLEDSAVYLCASSFGTGVAEQYFGPGTRLTVT.